These 3 T cell receptor beta chains share one sample of origin, sequenced in a study of blood T cells in healthy people across ages. A sample-barcoded 5' primer and a J-beta primer mix were used in a second PCR of roughly 7 to 12 cycles. Each CDR3 protein is one row after TCRdb ran MiXCR on the 5' RACE reads. The repertoire consists of 1,500,000 or so distinct CDR3 sequences, with approximately 43% occurring once and the leading ten covering 4%. The source material was blood. The source of these receptors is a woman younger than 30 in good health.

This clonotype was observed a few times. The rearrangement joins TRBV12-3 or TRBV12-4 to TRBJ2-3, with D perhaps given as TRBD1 or TRBD2 (5 bases each). Trimming took 6 bases from V and 2 from J, leaving 18 bases between them. The CDR3 is 16 amino acids. CDR3 nucleotides: TGTGCCAGCAGCTCTATCACCGGGACCTCCACAGATACGCAGTATTTT. It specifies CASSSITGTSTDTQYF.

This clonotype was picked up a small number of times. V gene TRBV9 combines with J gene TRBJ2-6; D call uncertain. Trimming took 0 bases from V and 3 from J, leaving 4 bases between them. Per the germline V gene, CDR1 is SGDLS and CDR2 is YYNGEE. The CDR3 is made up of 14 amino acids. This chain's CDR3 is CASSVGVGANVLTF. The CDR3 DNA reads as TGTGCCAGCAGCGTAGGGGTTGGGGCCAACGTCCTGACTTTC.

At least ten counts were recorded for this clonotype. V gene TRBV29-1 combines with J gene TRBJ2-3; no clear D gene. Per germline, CDR1 SQVTM and CDR2 ANQGSEA. The CDR3 consists of 13 residues. The V end lost 6 bases, the J end lost 1 base, and 11 bases lay between the germline ends. The CDR3 DNA follows: TGCAGCGTCCCTACTGGTCGCACAGATACGCAGTATTTT. Its protein product is CSVPTGRTDTQYF.